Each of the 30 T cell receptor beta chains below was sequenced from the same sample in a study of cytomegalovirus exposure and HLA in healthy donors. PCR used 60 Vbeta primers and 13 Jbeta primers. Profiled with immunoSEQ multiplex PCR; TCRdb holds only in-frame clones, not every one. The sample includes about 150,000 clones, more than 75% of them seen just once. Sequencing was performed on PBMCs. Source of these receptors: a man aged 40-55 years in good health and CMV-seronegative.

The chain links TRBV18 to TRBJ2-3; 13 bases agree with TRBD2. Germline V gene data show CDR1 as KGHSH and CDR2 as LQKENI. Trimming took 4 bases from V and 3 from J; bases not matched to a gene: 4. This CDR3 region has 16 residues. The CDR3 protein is CASSQQLAGGTDTQYF. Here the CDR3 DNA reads TGTGCCAGCTCACAGCAACTAGCGGGAGGGACAGATACGCAGTATTTT.

The chain's CDR3 is CASLAGGVTDTQYF. The DNA of the CDR3 is TGTGCCAGCCTAGCGGGGGGGGTCACAGATACGCAGTATTTT. The chain combines TRBV28 with TRBJ2-3; 12 nucleotides match TRBD2. The J segment lost 2 bases and the V segment lost 8 bases, leaving 2 bases of the junction unmatched. Germline V CDR1 and CDR2: MDHEN, SYDVKM. This CDR3 region has 14 residues.

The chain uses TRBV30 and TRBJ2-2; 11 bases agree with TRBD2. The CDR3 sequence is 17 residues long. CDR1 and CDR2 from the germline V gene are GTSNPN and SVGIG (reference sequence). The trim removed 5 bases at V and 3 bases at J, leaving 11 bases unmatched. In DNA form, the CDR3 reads TGTGCCTGGGACGGGACTAGCGGAGGAGGGGACACCGGGGAGCTGTTTTTT. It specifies CAWDGTSGGGDTGELFF.

CDR3 loop: CASSLGSGAKNIQYF. The CDR3 nucleotides read TGTGCCAGCAGCTTAGGGTCGGGAGCCAAAAACATTCAGTACTTC. J is TRBJ2-4 and V is TRBV7-9; D not certain. Germline lookup yields CDR1 SEHNR and CDR2 FQNEAQ (reference sequence). The V and J ends lost 1 base and 0 bases respectively, with 7 bases between them. The CDR3 is made up of 15 amino acids.

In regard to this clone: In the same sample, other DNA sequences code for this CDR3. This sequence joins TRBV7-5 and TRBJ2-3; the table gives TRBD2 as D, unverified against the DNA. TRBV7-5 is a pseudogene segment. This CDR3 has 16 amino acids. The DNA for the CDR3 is TGTGTCAGAAGCCTACCGCCCCGGTTTAGCACAGATACGCAGTATTTT. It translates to CVRSLPPRFSTDTQYF.

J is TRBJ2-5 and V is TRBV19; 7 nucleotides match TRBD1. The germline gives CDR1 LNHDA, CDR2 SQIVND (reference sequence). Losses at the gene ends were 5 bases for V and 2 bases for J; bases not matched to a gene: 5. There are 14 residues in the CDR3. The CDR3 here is CASSLTGMQETQYF. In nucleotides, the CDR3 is TGTGCCAGTAGTTTGACAGGGATGCAAGAGACCCAGTACTTC.

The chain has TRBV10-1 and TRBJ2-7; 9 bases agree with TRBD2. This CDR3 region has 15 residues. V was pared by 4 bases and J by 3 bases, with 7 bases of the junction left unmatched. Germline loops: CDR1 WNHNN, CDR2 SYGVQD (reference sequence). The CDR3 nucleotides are TGCGCCAGCAGTGGGGGGACTAGCCGCCACTACGAGCAGTACTTC. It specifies CASSGGTSRHYEQYF.

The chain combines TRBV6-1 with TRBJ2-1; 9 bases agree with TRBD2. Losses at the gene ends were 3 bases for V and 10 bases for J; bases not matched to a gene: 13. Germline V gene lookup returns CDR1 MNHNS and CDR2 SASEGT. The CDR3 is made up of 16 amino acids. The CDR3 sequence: CASSDPPGLAGDEQFF. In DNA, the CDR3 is TGTGCCAGCAGTGACCCTCCGGGACTAGCAGGAGACGAGCAGTTCTTC.

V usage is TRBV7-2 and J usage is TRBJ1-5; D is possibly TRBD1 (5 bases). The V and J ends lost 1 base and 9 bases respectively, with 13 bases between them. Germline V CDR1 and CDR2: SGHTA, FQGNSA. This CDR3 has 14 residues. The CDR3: CASSLVIGETPQHF. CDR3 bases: TGTGCCAGCAGCTTAGTCATAGGGGAAACGCCCCAGCATTTT.

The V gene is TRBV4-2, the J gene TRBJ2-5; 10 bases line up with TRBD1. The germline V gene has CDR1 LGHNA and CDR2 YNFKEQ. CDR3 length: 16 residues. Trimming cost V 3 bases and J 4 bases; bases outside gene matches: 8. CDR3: CASSQERQGALETQYF. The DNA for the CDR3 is TGTGCCAGCAGCCAGGAACGACAGGGGGCATTAGAGACCCAGTACTTC.

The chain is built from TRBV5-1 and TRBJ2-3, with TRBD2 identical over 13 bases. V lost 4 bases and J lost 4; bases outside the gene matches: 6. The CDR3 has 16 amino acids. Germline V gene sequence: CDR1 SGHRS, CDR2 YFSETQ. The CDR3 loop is CASSLGLAGEADTQYF. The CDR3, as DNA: TGCGCCAGCAGCCTCGGACTAGCGGGAGAGGCAGATACGCAGTATTTT.

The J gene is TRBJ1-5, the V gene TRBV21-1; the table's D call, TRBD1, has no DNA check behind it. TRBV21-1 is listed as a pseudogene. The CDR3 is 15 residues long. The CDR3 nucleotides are TGTGCCAGCCCACAGACAGTGAATAGCAATCAGCCCCAGCATTTT. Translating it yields CASPQTVNSNQPQHF.

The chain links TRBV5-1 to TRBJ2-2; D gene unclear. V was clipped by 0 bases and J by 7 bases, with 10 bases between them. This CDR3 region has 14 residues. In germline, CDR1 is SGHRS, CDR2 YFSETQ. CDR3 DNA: TGCGCCAGCAGCTTGGAACAGCAAAACGGGGAGCTGTTTTTT. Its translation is CASSLEQQNGELFF.

CDR3 coding DNA: TGTGCCACCAGCAGACCCACTAGCGGGGGCGTCTTCGGCACAGATACGCAGTATTTT. The encoded protein is CATSRPTSGGVFGTDTQYF. The chain carries TRBV15 and TRBJ2-3; TRBD2 agrees at 11 bases. The V gene end was trimmed by 2 bases and the J gene end by 1 base; junction bases not matched to a gene: 11. CDR3 length: 19 amino acids. Germline loops: CDR1 LNHNV, CDR2 YYDKDF (reference sequence).

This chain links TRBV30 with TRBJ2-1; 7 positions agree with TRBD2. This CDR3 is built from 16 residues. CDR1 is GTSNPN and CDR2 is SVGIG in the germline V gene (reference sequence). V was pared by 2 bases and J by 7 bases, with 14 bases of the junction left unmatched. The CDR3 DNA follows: TGTGCCTGGAGTCCCCTAGACGGGGGGTTTGATAATGAGCAGTTCTTC. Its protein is CAWSPLDGGFDNEQFF.

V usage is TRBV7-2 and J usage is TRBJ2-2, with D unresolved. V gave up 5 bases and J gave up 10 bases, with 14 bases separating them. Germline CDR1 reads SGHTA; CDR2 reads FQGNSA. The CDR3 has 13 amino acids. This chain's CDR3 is CASSPLLFLELFF. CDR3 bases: TGTGCCAGCAGCCCCCTCTTGTTTTTGGAGCTGTTTTTT.

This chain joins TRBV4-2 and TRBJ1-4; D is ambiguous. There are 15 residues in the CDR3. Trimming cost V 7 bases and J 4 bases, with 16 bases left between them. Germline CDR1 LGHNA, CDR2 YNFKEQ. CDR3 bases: TGTGCCAGCACCCCTAGCGCCGGGCTTAATGAAAAACTGTTTTTT. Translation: CASTPSAGLNEKLFF.

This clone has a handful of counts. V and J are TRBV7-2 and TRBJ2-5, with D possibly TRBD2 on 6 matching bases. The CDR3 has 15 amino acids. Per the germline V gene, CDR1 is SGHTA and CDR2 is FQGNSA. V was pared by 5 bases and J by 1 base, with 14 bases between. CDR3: CASSPPSGVQETQYF. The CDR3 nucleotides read TGTGCCAGCAGCCCACCGTCGGGGGTCCAAGAGACCCAGTACTTC.

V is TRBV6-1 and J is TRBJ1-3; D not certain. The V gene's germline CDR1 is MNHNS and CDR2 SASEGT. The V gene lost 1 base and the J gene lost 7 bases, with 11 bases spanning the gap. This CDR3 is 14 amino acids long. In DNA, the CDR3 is TGTGCCAGCAGTGAAGTTGAGAGTAGCAACACCATATATTTT. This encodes CASSEVESSNTIYF.

The CDR3 DNA follows: TGTGCCAGCAGTCCCCGGACAGATACGCAGTATTTT. As protein: CASSPRTDTQYF. The chain joins TRBV6-5 to TRBJ2-3, with D unresolved. This CDR3 has 12 residues. V shed 5 bases and J shed 3 bases, with 6 bases lying between them. Germline V CDR1 and CDR2: MNHEY, SVGAGI.

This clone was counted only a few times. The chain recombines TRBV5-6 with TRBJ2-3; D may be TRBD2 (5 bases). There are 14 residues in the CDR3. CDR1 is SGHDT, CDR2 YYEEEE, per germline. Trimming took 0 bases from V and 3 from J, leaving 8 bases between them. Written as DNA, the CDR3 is TGTGCCAGCAGCTTGGCGGGGAGTACAGATACGCAGTATTTT. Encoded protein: CASSLAGSTDTQYF.

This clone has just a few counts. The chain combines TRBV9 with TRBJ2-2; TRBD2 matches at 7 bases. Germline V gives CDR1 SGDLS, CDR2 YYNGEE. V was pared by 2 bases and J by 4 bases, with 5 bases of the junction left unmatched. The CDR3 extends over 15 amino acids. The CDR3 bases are TGTGCCAGCAGCGTCAGCGGGGTAGGCACCGGGGAGCTGTTTTTT. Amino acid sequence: CASSVSGVGTGELFF.

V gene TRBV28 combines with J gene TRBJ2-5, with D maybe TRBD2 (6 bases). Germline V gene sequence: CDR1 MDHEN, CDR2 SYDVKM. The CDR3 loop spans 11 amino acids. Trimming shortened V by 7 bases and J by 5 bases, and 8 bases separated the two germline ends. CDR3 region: CASTRGETQYF. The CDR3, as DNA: TGTGCCAGCACCCGGGGGGAGACCCAGTACTTC.

The CDR3 is CASSFYRGQGVNQPQHF. The CDR3 nucleotides read TGTGCCAGCAGCTTTTATCGAGGACAGGGCGTAAATCAGCCCCAGCATTTT. V is TRBV7-9 and J is TRBJ1-5, with 8 nucleotides matching TRBD1. With 3 bases clipped from V and 4 bases from J, the junction kept 11 bases outside the gene matches. Germline CDR1 and CDR2: SEHNR and FQNEAQ (reference sequence). The CDR3 extends over 17 amino acids.

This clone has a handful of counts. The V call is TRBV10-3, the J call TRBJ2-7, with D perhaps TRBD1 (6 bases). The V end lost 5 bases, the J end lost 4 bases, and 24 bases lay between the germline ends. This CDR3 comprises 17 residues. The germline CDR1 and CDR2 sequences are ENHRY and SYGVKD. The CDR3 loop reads CAISRKGQRGGAYEQYF. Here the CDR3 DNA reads TGTGCCATCAGTCGAAAGGGACAACGAGGGGGAGCTTACGAGCAGTACTTC.

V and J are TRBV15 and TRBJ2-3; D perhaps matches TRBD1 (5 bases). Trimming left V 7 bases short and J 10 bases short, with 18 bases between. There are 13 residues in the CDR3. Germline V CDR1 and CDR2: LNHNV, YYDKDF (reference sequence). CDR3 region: CATTARDSPAQYF. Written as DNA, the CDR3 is TGTGCCACCACCGCAAGAGACAGCCCCGCGCAGTATTTT.

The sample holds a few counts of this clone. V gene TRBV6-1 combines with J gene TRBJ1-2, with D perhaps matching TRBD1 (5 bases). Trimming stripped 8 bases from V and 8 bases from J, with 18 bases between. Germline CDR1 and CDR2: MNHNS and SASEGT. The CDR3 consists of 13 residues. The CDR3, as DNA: TGTGCCAGCTCCCGGGGGTGGGGTTCCGGCTACACCTTC. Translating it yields CASSRGWGSGYTF.

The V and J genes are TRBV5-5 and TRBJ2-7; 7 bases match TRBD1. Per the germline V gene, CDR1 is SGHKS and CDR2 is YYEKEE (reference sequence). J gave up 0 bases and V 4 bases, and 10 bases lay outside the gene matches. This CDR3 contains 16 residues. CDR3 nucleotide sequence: TGTGCCAGCAGCGTTACAGGGGCTCCTAGCTCCTACGAGCAGTACTTC. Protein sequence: CASSVTGAPSSYEQYF.

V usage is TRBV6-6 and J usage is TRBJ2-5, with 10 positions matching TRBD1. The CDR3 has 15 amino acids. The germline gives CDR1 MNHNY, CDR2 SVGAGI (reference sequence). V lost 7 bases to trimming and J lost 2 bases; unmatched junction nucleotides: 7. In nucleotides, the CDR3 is TGTGCCAGCACCGGCCGGGACAGGGGACAAGAGACCCAGTACTTC. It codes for CASTGRDRGQETQYF.

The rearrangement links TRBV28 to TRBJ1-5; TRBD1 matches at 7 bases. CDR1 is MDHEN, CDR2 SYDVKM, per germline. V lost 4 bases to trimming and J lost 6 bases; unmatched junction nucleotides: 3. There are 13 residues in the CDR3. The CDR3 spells CASSYQGVQPQHF. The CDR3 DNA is TGTGCCAGCAGTTACCAGGGGGTTCAGCCCCAGCATTTT. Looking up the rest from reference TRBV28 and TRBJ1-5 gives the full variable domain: DVKVTQSSRYLVKRTGEKVFLECVQDMDHENMFWYRQDPGLGLRLIYFSYDVKMKEKGDIPEGYSVSREKKERFSLILESASTNQTSMYLCASSYQGVQPQHFGDGTRLSIL.